This TCR beta chain was observed in a study of blood T cell repertoires in COVID-19. As for the study in general: Italy, Spain and the United States were the sources of the convalescent and acute COVID-19 samples. PBMCs, B-cell-depleted T cells, or T cells provided the cDNA or gDNA that made up the material.

Germline assignment: CDR1 SNHLY and CDR2 FYNNEI. The junction had 13 bases not matched to a gene; V was cut back by 7 bases and J by 4 bases. The CDR3 is 16 residues long. The data were produced by immunoSEQ multiplex PCR, yet TCRdb's version contains in-frame clones alone and is incomplete. This sample has approximately 150,000 clones; approximately 88% occur once, and the top ten carry roughly 1.6%. The TCR comes from a woman between 50 and 59 years old with acute or convalescent COVID-19. V is TRBV2 and J is TRBJ1-2, with 9 bases lining up with TRBD1. The source material was peripheral blood. CDR3 coding DNA: TGTGCCAGCACCCCGATACAGGGGGCGCGGGCCTATGGCTACACCTTC. Residues: CASTPIQGARAYGYTF.